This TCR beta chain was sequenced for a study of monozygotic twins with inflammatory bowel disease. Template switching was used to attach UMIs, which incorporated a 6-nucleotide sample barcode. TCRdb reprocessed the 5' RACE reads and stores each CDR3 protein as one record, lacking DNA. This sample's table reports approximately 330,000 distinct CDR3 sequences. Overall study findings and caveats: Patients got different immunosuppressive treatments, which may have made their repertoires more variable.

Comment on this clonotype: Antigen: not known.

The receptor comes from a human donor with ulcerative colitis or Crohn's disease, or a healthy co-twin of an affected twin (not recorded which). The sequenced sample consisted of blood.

The CDR3 loop reads CASSQAGENIQYF. The chain combines TRBV2 with TRBJ2-4; absent DNA, TCRdb's TRBD1 call cannot be checked. The CDR3 extends over 13 amino acids. The V gene's germline CDR1 is SNHLY and CDR2 FYNNEI. The full variable domain, in which reference TRBV2 and TRBJ2-4 provide the parts outside the CDR3, is EPEVTQTPSHQVTQMGQEVILRCVPISNHLYFYWYRQILGQKVEFLVSFYNNEISEKSEIFDDQFSVERPDGSNFTLKIRSTKLEDSAMYFCASSQAGENIQYFGAGTRLSVL.